This T cell receptor beta chain was identified in a study of cytotoxic CD8 clonotypes in ibrutinib-treated CLL. Germline CDR1 MDHEN, CDR2 SYDVKM. This CDR3 has 20 residues. The trim removed 5 bases at V and 7 bases at J, leaving 22 bases unmatched. The table came from immunoSEQ multiplex PCR; TCRdb's copy has only in-frame clones and leaves some out. The data hold hundreds of thousands of clones, with 60% to 80% observed a single time. Source: PBMCs, taken after 12 months of ibrutinib treatment. The chain joins TRBV28 to TRBJ2-1; 11 nucleotides match TRBD2. The TCR was taken from a human donor with chronic lymphocytic leukemia. The CDR3 DNA sequence: TGTGCCAGCAGTGCCTATCCACTCCTTAGACTAGCGGGGTGGGGGAATGAGCAGTTCTTC. Translating gives CASSAYPLLRLAGWGNEQFF.